This T cell receptor (beta chain) was recovered during a study of cytomegalovirus exposure and HLA in healthy donors. With 1 base removed from V and 1 base from J, the gap between germline ends came to 9 bases. The CDR3 has 14 residues. Germline V gives CDR1 SQVTM, CDR2 ANQGSEA. General study results and limits: Cytomegalovirus-associated status was assigned to some 160 TCR beta chains.

Notes on this clone: Its antigen remains unknown.

Separate from the roughly 700-subject first cohort was the 120-subject validation cohort, to which the donors belonged. The assay was immunoSEQ multiplex PCR, and TCRdb's table has in-frame clones only and misses some. The sample carries some 330,000 clones, roughly 88% recorded once. This chain links TRBV29-1 with TRBJ2-3, with a weak D call TRBD2 (6 bases). This sequence originates from a woman younger than 30 in good health and CMV-seronegative. Material for sequencing was PBMCs. The CDR3, as DNA: TGCAGCGTTGAAGCTAGCGCCCGCACAGATACGCAGTATTTT. It encodes CSVEASARTDTQYF.